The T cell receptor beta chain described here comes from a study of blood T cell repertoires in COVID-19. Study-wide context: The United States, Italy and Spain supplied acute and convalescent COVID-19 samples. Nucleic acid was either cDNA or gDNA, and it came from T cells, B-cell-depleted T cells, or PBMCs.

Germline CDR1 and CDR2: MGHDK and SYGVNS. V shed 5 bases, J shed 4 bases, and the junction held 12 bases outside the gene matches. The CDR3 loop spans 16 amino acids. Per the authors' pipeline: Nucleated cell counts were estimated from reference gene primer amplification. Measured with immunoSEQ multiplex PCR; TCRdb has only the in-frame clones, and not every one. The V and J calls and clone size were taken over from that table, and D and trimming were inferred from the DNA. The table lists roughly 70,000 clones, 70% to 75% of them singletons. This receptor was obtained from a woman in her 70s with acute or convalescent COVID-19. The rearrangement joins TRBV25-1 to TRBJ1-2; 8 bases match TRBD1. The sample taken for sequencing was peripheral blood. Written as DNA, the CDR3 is TGTGCCAGCAGTCTCCGAGGTCAAGACAGGGGCTATGGCTACACCTTC. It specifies CASSLRGQDRGYGYTF.